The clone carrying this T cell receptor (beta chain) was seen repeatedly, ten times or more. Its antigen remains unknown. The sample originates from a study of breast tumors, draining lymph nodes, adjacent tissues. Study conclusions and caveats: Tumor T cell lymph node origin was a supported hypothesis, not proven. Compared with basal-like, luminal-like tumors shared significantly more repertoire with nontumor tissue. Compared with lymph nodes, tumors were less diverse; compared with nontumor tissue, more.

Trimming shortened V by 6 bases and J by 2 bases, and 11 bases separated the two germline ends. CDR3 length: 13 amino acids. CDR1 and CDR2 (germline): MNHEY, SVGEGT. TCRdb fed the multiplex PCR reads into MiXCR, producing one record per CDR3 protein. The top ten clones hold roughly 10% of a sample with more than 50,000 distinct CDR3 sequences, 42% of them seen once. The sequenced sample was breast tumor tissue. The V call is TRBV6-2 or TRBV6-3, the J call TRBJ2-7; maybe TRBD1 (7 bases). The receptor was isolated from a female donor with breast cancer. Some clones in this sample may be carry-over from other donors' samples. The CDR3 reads CASREGTAYEQYF. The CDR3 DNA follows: TGTGCCAGCAGGGAGGGGACAGCCTACGAGCAGTACTTC.